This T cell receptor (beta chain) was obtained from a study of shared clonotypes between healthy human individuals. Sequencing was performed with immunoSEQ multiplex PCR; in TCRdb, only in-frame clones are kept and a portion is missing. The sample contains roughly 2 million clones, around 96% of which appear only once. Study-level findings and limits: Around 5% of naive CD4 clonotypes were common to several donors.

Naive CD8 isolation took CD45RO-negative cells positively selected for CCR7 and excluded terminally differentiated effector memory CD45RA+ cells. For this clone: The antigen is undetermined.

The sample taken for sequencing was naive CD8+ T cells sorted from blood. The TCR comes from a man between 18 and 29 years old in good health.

CDR3 DNA sequence: TGTGCCAGCAGCAGCGCGGGACAGGACCTCCAAGAGACCCAGTACTTC. Translation: CASSSAGQDLQETQYF. This rearrangement joins TRBV11-2 to TRBJ2-5, with 8 nucleotides matching TRBD1. The CDR3 covers 16 residues. Germline CDR1 reads SGHAT; CDR2 reads FQNNGV. The junction had 9 bases not matched to a gene; V was cut back by 5 bases and J by 1 base.